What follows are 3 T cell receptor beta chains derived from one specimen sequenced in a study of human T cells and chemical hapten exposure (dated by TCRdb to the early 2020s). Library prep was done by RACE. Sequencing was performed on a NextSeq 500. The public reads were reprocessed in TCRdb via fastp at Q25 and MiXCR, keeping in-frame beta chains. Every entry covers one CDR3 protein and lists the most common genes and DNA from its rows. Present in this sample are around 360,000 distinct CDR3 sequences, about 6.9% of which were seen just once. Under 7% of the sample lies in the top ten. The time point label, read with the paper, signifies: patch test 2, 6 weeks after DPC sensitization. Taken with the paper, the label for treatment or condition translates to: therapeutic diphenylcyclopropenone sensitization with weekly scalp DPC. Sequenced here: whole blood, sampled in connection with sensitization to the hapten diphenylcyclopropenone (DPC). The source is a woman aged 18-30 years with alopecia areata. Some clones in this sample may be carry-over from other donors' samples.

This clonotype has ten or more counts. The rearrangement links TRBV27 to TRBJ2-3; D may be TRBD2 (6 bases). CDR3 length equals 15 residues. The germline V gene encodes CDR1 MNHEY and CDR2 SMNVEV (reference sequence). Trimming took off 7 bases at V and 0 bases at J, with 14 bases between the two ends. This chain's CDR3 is CASTGSGPSTDTQYF. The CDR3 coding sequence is TGTGCCAGCACCGGGAGTGGGCCTAGCACAGATACGCAGTATTTT.

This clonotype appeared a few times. The CDR3 DNA follows: TGTGCCAGCAGTGTGGAGAAGAACACTGAAGCTTTCTTT. Its translation: CASSVEKNTEAFF. The chain carries TRBV2 and TRBJ1-1; D ambiguous. The ends were cut back, 4 bases at V and 1 base at J, with 7 bases in the middle. Germline CDR1 reads SNHLY; CDR2 reads FYNNEI. The CDR3 is 13 amino acids.

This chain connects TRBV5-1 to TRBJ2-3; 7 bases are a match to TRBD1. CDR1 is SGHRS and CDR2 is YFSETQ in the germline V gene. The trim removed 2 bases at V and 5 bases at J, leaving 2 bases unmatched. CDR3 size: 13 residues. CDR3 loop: CASSLTGEDTQYF. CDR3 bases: TGCGCCAGCAGCTTAACAGGGGAAGATACGCAGTATTTT.